This is a list of T cell receptor beta chains from one sample in a study of shared clonotypes between healthy human individuals. Generated by immunoSEQ multiplex PCR, the TCRdb table keeps only in-frame clones and is missing some. The sample has approximately 620,000 clones; 95% to 98% are singletons. Sequenced: naive CD4+ T cells sorted from blood. Every receptor here comes from a woman in her thirties in good health. Each CDR3 is given with its conserved first and last residue. The order of the fields is J gene, V gene, clone size, D gene, CDR3 protein, CDR3 DNA. A D gene is named only where the DNA matches it firmly. Size is omitted from some rows. Given values are once, few, many or a class for expanded clones.

>TRBJ2-7|TRBV15|NA|NA
CATSRGDYEQYF
TGTGCCACCAGCAGAGGAGACTACGAGCAGTACTTC
>TRBJ2-7|TRBV4-1|NA|TRBD1
CASSRIQGATYEQYF
TGCGCCAGCAGCCGTATACAGGGGGCCACCTACGAGCAGTACTTC
>TRBJ1-3|TRBV9|NA|NA
CASSVAGNTIYF
TGTGCCAGCAGCGTAGCTGGAAACACCATATATTTT
>TRBJ1-1|TRBV5-1|NA|TRBD1
CASSYTGGEWAFF
TGCGCCAGCAGCTACACAGGGGGGGAGTGGGCTTTCTTT
>TRBJ2-5|TRBV11-2|NA|NA
CASSLVSVETQYF
TGTGCCAGCAGCTTAGTTAGCGTAGAGACCCAGTACTTC
>TRBJ1-2|TRBV28|NA|TRBD1
CASSLRTGRGYTF
TGTGCCAGCAGTCTACGGACAGGGCGTGGCTACACCTTC
>TRBJ1-2|TRBV19|NA|TRBD1
CASRELGQTWGYTF
TGTGCCAGTAGGGAGTTGGGACAGACCTGGGGCTACACCTTC
>TRBJ2-1|TRBV28|once|TRBD2
CASSSSWTSGRAYNEQFF
TGTGCCAGCAGCTCCTCCTGGACTAGCGGGAGGGCTTACAATGAGCAGTTCTTC
>TRBJ2-3|TRBV10-1|NA|NA
CASSVTATDTQYF
TGCGCCAGCAGTGTGACAGCCACAGATACGCAGTATTTT
>TRBJ1-2|TRBV5-6|NA|NA
CASSLVGSGGYTF
TGTGCCAGCAGCCTCGTAGGCTCTGGGGGCTACACCTTC
>TRBJ2-7|TRBV27|NA|TRBD2
CASSLGGSYEQYF
TGTGCCAGCAGTTTGGGAGGGAGCTACGAGCAGTACTTC
>TRBJ1-5|TRBV6-6|NA|NA
CASSYPPGDGNQPQHF
TGTGCCAGCAGTTACCCTCCGGGTGACGGCAATCAGCCCCAGCATTTT
>TRBJ1-5|TRBV28|few|NA
CASIHGPSNQPQHF
TGTGCCAGCATTCATGGGCCTAGCAATCAGCCCCAGCATTTT
>TRBJ2-7|TRBV10-3|NA|TRBD2
CALSGREGYEQYF
TGTGCCCTCTCCGGGCGGGAGGGTTACGAGCAGTACTTC
>TRBJ1-3|TRBV2|few|NA
CASSEANNGNTIYF
TGTGCCAGCAGTGAGGCGAACAATGGAAACACCATATATTTT
>TRBJ2-6|TRBV5-1|NA|TRBD1
CASSAIQGAAGANVLTF
TGCGCCAGCAGCGCTATACAGGGGGCTGCTGGGGCCAACGTCCTGACTTTC
>TRBJ2-2|TRBV18|NA|TRBD2
CASSTGRTSGIHGELFF
TGTGCCAGCTCAACAGGACGGACTAGCGGGATTCACGGGGAGCTGTTTTTT
>TRBJ1-2|TRBV5-4|NA|TRBD1
CASSSQGASGYTF
TGTGCCAGCAGCTCCCAGGGGGCAAGCGGCTACACCTTC
>TRBJ2-3|TRBV7-9|NA|TRBD1
CASSLEGQSKQYF
TGTGCCAGCAGCTTAGAGGGACAGTCTAAGCAGTATTTT
>TRBJ2-7|TRBV18|NA|NA
CASSRDNSYEQYF
TGTGCCAGCTCCCGGGACAACTCCTACGAGCAGTACTTC
>TRBJ2-5|TRBV28|NA|NA
CASSPRVQGLQETQYF
TGTGCCAGCAGTCCCCGAGTACAGGGTCTCCAAGAGACCCAGTACTTC
>TRBJ2-7|TRBV5-4|NA|TRBD1
CASSWDTGTGSSYEQYF
TGTGCCAGCAGCTGGGACACCGGGACAGGGTCCTCCTACGAGCAGTACTTC
>TRBJ2-2|TRBV28|NA|TRBD2
CASSFPRGADTGELFF
TGTGCCAGCAGTTTCCCGCGGGGGGCCGACACCGGGGAGCTGTTTTTT
>TRBJ2-2|TRBV2|NA|TRBD2
CASSGGRGVTGELFF
TGTGCCAGCAGTGGTGGGAGGGGTGTCACCGGGGAGCTGTTTTTT
>TRBJ2-5|TRBV10-3|NA|TRBD1
CASHRGQGETQYF
TGTGCCAGCCACAGGGGGCAAGGGGAGACCCAGTACTTC
>TRBJ2-5|TRBV7-2|NA|NA
CASSFKGTETQYF
TGTGCCAGCAGCTTTAAGGGTACGGAGACCCAGTACTTC
>TRBJ1-2|TRBV30|NA|NA
CAWKGTSYGYTF
TGTGCCTGGAAGGGGACGAGCTATGGCTACACCTTC
>TRBJ2-5|TRBV18|NA|NA
CASSGQGLSETQYF
TGTGCCAGCTCAGGGCAGGGTTTGTCAGAGACCCAGTACTTC
>TRBJ1-1|TRBV2|NA|TRBD1
CASSGRDRGGTEAFF
TGTGCCAGCAGTGGAAGGGACAGGGGGGGCACTGAAGCTTTCTTT